This T cell receptor beta chain was observed in a study of human T cells and chemical hapten exposure. Whole-study context: On the upper back, patch tests were applied with 0.01% DPC and read at 6 days. Patients, largely female, had alopecia areata, totalis or universalis. Study conclusions and caveats: Compared with pre-sensitization or healthy control sets, expanded TCRs clustered more.

The time point: patch test 3, about 24 weeks after DPC sensitization. Treatment defined: therapeutic diphenylcyclopropenone sensitization with weekly scalp DPC. On this clonotype: The target antigen is unknown.

As originally analysed: Between about 20,000 and 690,600 TCRs appeared in each sample, and the median stood at about 100,000. Via MiXCR, TCRdb re-called the RACE reads, giving one row per CDR3 protein. These V and J calls are TCRdb output, not the study's own analysis. The sample gives roughly 69,000 distinct CDR3 sequences, approximately 11% of which show up once; approximately 2.2% is in the top ten. The sequence derives from a woman aged 25 to 39 with alopecia areata. Some clones in this sample may be carry-over from other donors' samples. The sequencing here drew on whole blood, taken in connection with sensitization to the hapten diphenylcyclopropenone (DPC).

CDR3 sequence: CASSEGSSGRTDTQYF. DNA for the CDR3: TGTGCCAGCAGTGAAGGTTCTAGCGGACGCACAGATACGCAGTATTTT. The chain recombines TRBV2 with TRBJ2-3; 7 nucleotides align to TRBD2. Germline V gene data show CDR1 as SNHLY and CDR2 as FYNNEI. The CDR3 spans 16 residues. Unmatched junction bases numbered 5, after V lost 1 base and J lost 1 base. Filled out from reference TRBV2 and TRBJ2-3, the complete variable domain reads EPEVTQTPSHQVTQMGQEVILRCVPISNHLYFYWYRQILGQKVEFLVSFYNNEISEKSEIFDDQFSVERPDGSNFTLKIRSTKLEDSAMYFCASSEGSSGRTDTQYFGPGTRLTVL.